This T cell receptor (beta chain) came from a study of cytomegalovirus exposure and HLA in healthy donors (dated by TCRdb to 2016 to 2017). Describing the broader study: An earlier analysis of under 600 of the donors reported roughly 300 Gb of sequence data and 100 million to 130 million unique TCR beta sequences from 150 million to 200 million T cells. About five DR-DQ haplotypes were handled as single units for association and clustering because linkage in the cohort was strong. A later analysis re-analyzed previously published TCR beta repertoires from 500 to 700 donors and added high-resolution HLA genotyping to study TCR occurrence patterns. Among the roughly 400 genotyped donors, roughly 80% belonged to the genetic ancestry cluster associated with self-reported Caucasian donors. HLA typing covered class I and class II loci at four-digit resolution. A separate validation cohort of roughly 130 different subjects was used in addition to the approximately 700-subject first cohort. To decide whether each TCR beta V gene segment behaved as functional or pseudogenic, an earlier analysis of several hundred of the donors relied on high-throughput TCR beta sequencing. All discovery cohort repertoires had been generated on a single sequencing platform. Alongside the repertoire data, information on donor age, sex, ethnicity and CMV serostatus was compiled. High-throughput TCR immunosequencing, statistical association of individual TCRs with disease status, and machine learning were combined to predict cytomegalovirus infection status. Genome-wide SNP genotypes for about 55% of the 666 donors were used in a later genetic analysis, which treated that subset as a discovery cohort. An early release covering just under 650 HLA-typed donors comprised approximately 300 gigabases of sequencing data and 65 million to 100 million unique TCR sequences. The study profiled the T cell repertoires of about 720 subjects by immunosequencing and related them to cytomegalovirus serostatus. Among approximately 370 genotyped donors of the cohort, an average of approximately 220,000 unique TCR beta nucleotide sequences was sequenced per donor, of which about 19% were non-productive. The study was designed to test whether signatures of past pathogen exposure could be identified by cataloging public T cell receptors. Typing coverage differed by locus: A, B, C, DRB1 and DQB1 were typed in roughly 620-630 donors, DQA1 in around 500, DPA1 in 600 to 610, and DPB1 in 450 to 480. Rather than using new phenotypic data, the later analysis identified candidate immune exposures from TCR beta sequences and from how often those sequences occurred across donors. Results the study describes overall, beyond this receptor: According to a later analysis, most CMV-associated TCR beta chains appeared to be HLA-restricted, and the HLA associations seemed to be driven largely by CMV exposure. HLA typing was unavailable for some donors at each locus, so association tests used only the typed subset. The presence/absence analyses assumed that sequencing depth was roughly uniform across donors, and that assumption may not be true. The 87-base-pair reads could not distinguish some IMGT-functional V segments, including TRBV6-2 and TRBV6-3, so those segments were excluded. Most TCR sequences were seen in very few donors, while some public TCRs were found in many individuals. In a later analysis, the rate of TCR association differed among HLA loci, with DRB1 alleles having the most associated TCRs and HLA-C alleles having the fewest. In an earlier analysis of some 640 of the donors, most TCR beta V segments were observed in productive rearrangements about 87% or about 30% of the time, broadly matching IMGT annotations. Compared with equally common non-associated chains, HLA-associated TCR beta chains in a later analysis were more clonally expanded and had lower generation probabilities. In a later genetic analysis, a missense DCLRE1C variant was associated with V-gene and J-gene trimming of TCR beta chains, and the association was replicated in an independent cohort. In this cohort, only TCR beta chains were sequenced, and detectable features were limited by the absence of alpha or paired-chain data. When HLA alleles, especially DR and DQ, strongly co-occurred, attributing TCR associations to individual alleles was difficult. A cluster of highly shared sequence variants was judged likely to be a technical artifact of the sequencing pipeline. A few of the identified cytomegalovirus-associated TCR beta chains were confirmed in vitro to be specific for cytomegalovirus antigens. Linkage disequilibrium might explain the correlated functional status among segregating V segments, but an unknown experimental factor could not be ruled out. A further reported finding was that TCR beta sequences accurately predicted the HLA-A and HLA-B alleles for most subjects in the first cohort. The classifier was reported to diagnose cytomegalovirus status with high specificity and sensitivity in both the original cohort and the validation cohort. The only immune exposure information available for the cohort was CMV serostatus. The earlier analysis of 587 of the donors excluded seventeen rarely observed V segments, including chromosome 9 orphons, because counts were too low. Several of the top co-occurrence clusters appeared to be linked to parvovirus B19, influenza, CMV and Epstein-Barr virus, according to a later analysis. Specific HLA alleles were associated with roughly 17,000 TCR beta sequences at a false discovery rate of 0.05 in a later analysis. In a later genetic analysis, fewer N-insertions in productive TCRs were reported among donors in an Asian-associated ancestry cluster than the 666-donor mean. According to the authors, the approach could potentially be generalized to other disease states and immunological phenotypes. The study gave a list of about 170 TCR beta chains associated with cytomegalovirus.

From the germline V gene (reference sequence), CDR1 is MNHEY and CDR2 is SMNVEV. Trimming accounts for 0 bases at V and 4 bases at J, while the number of junction bases matched to no gene is 10. Taken from cysteine to phenylalanine, the CDR3 has 17 residues. Only CDR3 DNA is held: 51 bases, read in frame from base 1. The library was produced with the immunoSEQ multiplex PCR assay. The multiplex PCR relied on a mix of 60 forward primers for TCR Vbeta segments and 13 reverse primers for TCR Jbeta segments. Amplification of the CDR3 region of rearranged TCR beta genes was performed with a multiplex PCR assay on genomic DNA. On the Illumina HiSeq System, the amplified TCR beta libraries were sequenced as 87-base-pair reads. In the authors' own workflow: A later analysis tallied around 80 million unique TCR beta chains across the 700 or so repertoires, and some 12 million of those chains were shared by two or more donors. To remove PCR and sequencing errors, raw reads were error-corrected and collapsed into unique sequences using a nearest-neighbor algorithm that merged closely related sequences. V, D and J gene segments were assigned by aligning CDR3 sequences to IMGT reference sequences. For a sequence to be retained, at least a six-nucleotide match to both a V gene segment and a J gene segment was required. Rearrangements were classified as productive when the CDR3 lacked stop codons and remained in frame with V and J, and all other rearrangements were classified as non-productive. CDR3 was defined according to IMGT convention as the region running from the second conserved V-encoded cysteine to the conserved J-encoded phenylalanine. In an earlier analysis of some 550 of the donors, sequences lacking an unambiguous match to a single V gene segment were excluded. An earlier analysis of several hundred of the donors called V segments functional above 56.7% productive rearrangements and segregating when the between-donor standard deviation exceeded 5%. To diagnose cytomegalovirus status from the catalog of TCR beta chain sequences, a statistical classification framework was built. V and J gene assignment, in a later analysis, came from comparing TCR nucleotide sequences with IMGT/GENE-DB human TR gene sequences. A later analysis assigned CDR3 sequences and most-parsimonious VDJ recombination scenarios with the TCRdist pipeline. In a later analysis, every TCR beta chain was defined by the combination of its CDR3 amino acid sequence and its V-gene family, and reads without a unique V-gene family were dropped. A later analysis removed 592 highly shared, low-generation-probability nucleotide sequences to deal with suspected cross-contamination and a sequencing artifact. In a later analysis, a clonal expansion index was calculated for each public chain from normalized within-repertoire ranks of inferred template counts. In a later analysis, generation probabilities were computed with a VDJ recombination model fitted to out-of-frame rearrangements, and the resulting probabilities were checked against IGoR. A later analysis scored TCR-TCR, TCR-HLA and TCR-CMV co-occurrence with hypergeometric tests, applying a repertoire-size bias correction to TCR pairs. False discovery rates were estimated in a later analysis by permuting HLA or CMV assignments 20 times. In a later analysis, co-occurring TCRs were grouped using DBSCAN, with TCRdist sequence similarity added in when clustering inside HLA-allele-positive subsets. Repertoires with fewer than 30,000 or more than 120,000 public chains were left out of co-occurrence clustering, as were several repertoires with anomalous nucleotide sharing. Drawn from immuneACCESS, this table holds only the in-frame rearrangements with V and J called that TCRdb kept. Clones are partly lost; checked studies trace under half to an unresolved V gene and leave the rest unexplained. Clone size and V and J calls were adopted from that table, with D and trimming inferred from the DNA. This sample is represented by about 200,000 clones; about 81% of them were singletons. 6% to 8% of the sample belongs to the ten largest clones.

Concerning this clone itself: Its binding antigen is unknown. No clone much larger than this one lies a single base away; base qualities are absent.

The cohort comprised more than 550 healthy bone marrow donors. Cohort members were all nominally healthy when sampled, although unrecorded immune exposures were likely present. The donor was CMV seropositive and belonged to the group of about 290 seropositive cohort members. Every donor gave a peripheral blood sample, and the peripheral blood mononuclear cells from that sample were used for TCR beta sequencing. Genomic DNA extraction from the blood cell samples was performed with the Qiagen DNeasy Blood Extraction Kit. In this chain, TRBV27 is recombined with TRBJ2-3, with 7 bases in between that match TRBD1. The TCR was taken from a woman between 50 and 59 years old in good health and CMV-seropositive. Source material: PBMCs. The CDR3 sequence is CASSLSPGGDAADTQYF. DNA sequence: TGTGCCAGCAGTTTATCCCCAGGGGGTGACGCGGCAGATACGCAGTATTTT.